Listed here are 6 T cell receptor beta chains from one sample, sequenced in a study of blood T cell repertoires in COVID-19. Repertoires were generated with immunoSEQ multiplex PCR, while TCRdb's copy carries only in-frame clones and drops some. The sample includes fewer than 400,000 clones, 86% of them seen just once. Sequenced input: PBMCs or T cells enriched from blood (not recorded which). These receptors were taken from a man aged 25 to 45 who had recovered from COVID-19.

The rearrangement uses TRBV5-4 and TRBJ2-1; D not resolved. Trimming cost V 4 bases and J 7 bases, with 12 bases left between them. The CDR3 runs 13 residues. CDR1 is SGHNT, CDR2 YYREEE, per germline (reference sequence). The CDR3: CASSPVTRNEQFF. The CDR3 coding sequence is TGTGCCAGCAGCCCCGTGACTCGGAATGAGCAGTTCTTC.

The V gene is TRBV11-3, the J gene TRBJ2-2; possibly TRBD2 for D (6 bases). Germline V gene lookup returns CDR1 SGHNT and CDR2 YENEEA. Trimming removed 5 bases at V and 2 bases at J, with 15 bases between. This CDR3 has 16 amino acids. The CDR3 DNA reads as TGTGCCAGCAGCCCGCTAGGGACTTATAACACCGGGGAGCTGTTTTTT. This translates into CASSPLGTYNTGELFF.

V is TRBV29-1 and J is TRBJ1-4; the match to TRBD1 covers 9 bases. This CDR3 has 14 amino acids. Germline V CDR1 and CDR2: SQVTM, ANQGSEA. V trimming: 8 bases; J trimming: 10 bases; junction bases outside the gene matches: 14. CDR3 nucleotides: TGCAGCATTCTCCCGGGACAGGGAGGCGGAAAACTGTTTTTT. Amino acid sequence: CSILPGQGGGKLFF.

V is TRBV5-1 and J is TRBJ2-5; 11 bases match TRBD2. CDR3 length: 16 amino acids. From germline, CDR1 is SGHRS and CDR2 YFSETQ. The trim removed 0 bases at V and 5 bases at J, leaving 6 bases unmatched. CDR3 coding DNA: TGCGCCAGCAGCTTGGTACCTAGCGGGGGGCAGGAGACCCAGTACTTC. The encoded protein is CASSLVPSGGQETQYF.

This chain connects TRBV6-5 to TRBJ2-7; 15 nucleotides align to TRBD2. V lost 7 bases to trimming and J lost 2 bases; unmatched junction nucleotides: 3. The CDR3 consists of 15 residues. Looked up from germline, CDR1 is MNHEY and CDR2 is SVGAGI. CDR3 sequence reads: CASKGLAGGTYEQYF. The CDR3 DNA is TGTGCCAGCAAGGGACTAGCGGGAGGAACCTACGAGCAGTACTTC.

V is TRBV28 and J is TRBJ1-2; 10 bases match TRBD1. The CDR3 consists of 15 residues. V lost 6 bases to trimming and J lost 4 bases; unmatched junction nucleotides: 8. Germline CDR1 is MDHEN and CDR2 is SYDVKM. CDR3 region: CASRGDRGDLYGYTF. The CDR3 bases are TGTGCCAGCAGGGGGGACAGGGGCGACCTCTATGGCTACACCTTC.